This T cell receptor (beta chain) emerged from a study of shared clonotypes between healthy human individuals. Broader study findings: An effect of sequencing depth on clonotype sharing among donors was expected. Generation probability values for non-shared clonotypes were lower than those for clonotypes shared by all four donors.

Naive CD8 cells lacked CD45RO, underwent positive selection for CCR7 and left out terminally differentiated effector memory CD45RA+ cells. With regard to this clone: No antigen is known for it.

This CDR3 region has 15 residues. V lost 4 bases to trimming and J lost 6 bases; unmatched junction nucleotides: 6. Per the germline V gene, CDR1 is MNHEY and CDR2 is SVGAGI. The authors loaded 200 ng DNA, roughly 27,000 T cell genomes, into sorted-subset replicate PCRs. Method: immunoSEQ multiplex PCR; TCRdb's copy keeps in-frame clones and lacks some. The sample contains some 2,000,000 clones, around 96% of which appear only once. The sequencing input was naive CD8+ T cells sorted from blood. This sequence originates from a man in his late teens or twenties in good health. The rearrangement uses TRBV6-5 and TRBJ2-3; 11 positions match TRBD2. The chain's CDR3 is CASSLLAGESDTQYF. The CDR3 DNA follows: TGTGCCAGCAGTTTACTAGCGGGAGAATCGGATACGCAGTATTTT.